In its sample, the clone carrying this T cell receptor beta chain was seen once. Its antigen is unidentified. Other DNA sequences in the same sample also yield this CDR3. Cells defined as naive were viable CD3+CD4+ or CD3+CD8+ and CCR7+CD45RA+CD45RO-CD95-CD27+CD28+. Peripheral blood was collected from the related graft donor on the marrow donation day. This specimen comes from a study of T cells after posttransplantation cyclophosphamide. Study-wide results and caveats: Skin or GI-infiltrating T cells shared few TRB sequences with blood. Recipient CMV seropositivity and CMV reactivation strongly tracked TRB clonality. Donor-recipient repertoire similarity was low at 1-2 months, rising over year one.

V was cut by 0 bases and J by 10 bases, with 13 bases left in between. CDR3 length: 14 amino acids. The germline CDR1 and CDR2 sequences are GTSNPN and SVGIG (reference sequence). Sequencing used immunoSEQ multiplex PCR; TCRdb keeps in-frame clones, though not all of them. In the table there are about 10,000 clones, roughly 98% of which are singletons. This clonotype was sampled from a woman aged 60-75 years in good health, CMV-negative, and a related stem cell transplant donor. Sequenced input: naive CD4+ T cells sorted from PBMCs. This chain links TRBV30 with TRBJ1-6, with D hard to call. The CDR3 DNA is TGTGCCTGGAGTGTCCCCCCCGCGATCTCACCCCTCCACTTT. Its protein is CAWSVPPAISPLHF.